This TCR beta chain was identified in a study of human T cells and chemical hapten exposure (dated by TCRdb to the early 2020s). Some background on the complete study: For sensitization, 2% DPC in acetone was applied to a 2 cm by 2 cm area of upper inner arm skin. Weekly therapeutic DPC doses were additionally applied to the scalp of patients throughout the roughly 23-week study period. Patch testing was done on the upper back using Finn chambers containing 0.01% DPC, and results were scored after 6 days according to International Contact Dermatitis Research Group standards. Most of the patients in the cohort were female, and the cohort covered alopecia areata with under or over 50% scalp involvement, alopecia totalis and alopecia universalis. Libraries were pooled for sequencing, and variation in per-sample TCR yields was attributed mainly to small differences in library volumes within the pool. Peripheral blood TCR repertoire changes were tracked in vivo in alopecia patients during primary and secondary sensitization to the hapten diphenylcyclopropenone (DPC). Patient blood was sampled pre-sensitization (week 0) and at 2, 6 and about 24 weeks after DPC sensitization. Blood for TCR sequencing was provided by twenty-nine alopecia patients at one to four time points (pre-sensitization, 2, 6 and 24 weeks).

Library preparation was by RACE. The listed sequencing device is NextSeq 500. Library preparation attached unique molecular identifiers to individual cDNA molecules for quantitative, reproducible TCR counting. Both TCR alpha and TCR beta chains were sequenced from each blood RNA sample. From the authors' description of their analysis: The median number of TCRs per sample was over 95,000, ranging from roughly 20,000 to 700,000. The Decombinator software suite was used to annotate V, J and CDR3 in the TCR reads. For the PS versus PT1 abundance plots, all samples were subsampled to the same number of TCRs (28,000). TCRs were defined as expanded if absent before sensitization and observed at least eight times at the 2-week time point. The raw public data were reprocessed by TCRdb itself: fastp quality trimming at Q25, MiXCR clonotype calling, in-frame beta chains only. Each CDR3 protein appears once, grouped with its most common genes and DNA. These V and J calls derive from TCRdb rather than the authors' analysis. The sample data list approximately 100,000 distinct CDR3 sequences, and 9.2% of these were observed just once. In total, the top ten clones hold approximately 3% of the sample.

Sample time point, as interpreted from the label and publication: patch test 2, 6 weeks after DPC sensitization. The sample's treatment or condition label, in plain terms: therapeutic diphenylcyclopropenone sensitization with weekly scalp DPC. Blood at each patch-test visit was drawn before the patch test was applied. Patients were eligible if aged 18 to 70, diagnosed with alopecia and judged suitable for DPC therapy, and pregnant patients were excluded. Total RNA was extracted from unfractionated whole blood collected in Tempus Blood RNA tubes. A few counts support this clonotype. It lacks a known antigen. The record has no base qualities; no much larger clone is one base away. Paper-wide results and their limitations: Compared with pre-sensitization or healthy control sets, expanded TCRs formed significantly more large CDR3 similarity clusters, which is consistent with antigen-driven responses. Alopecia, a presumed autoimmune disease, was present in all patients, so the immune response of the patients might differ from that of healthy individuals. The number of PT1 expanded TCRs positively correlated with patch test score, significant at thresholds 8, 16 and 32 but not 4. No change with DPC sensitization was found in the number of TCRs above 1 in 1000 frequency, and no evidence of global repertoire structure alterations was found. Repeated subsampling changed both the strength of the expansion versus patch-test correlation and the threshold at which the correlation became significant.

Deletion took 1 base off V and 1 base off J, with a span of 7 bases between the germline ends. Sequences LGHDT (CDR1) and YNNKEL (CDR2) are obtained from the germline V gene (reference sequence). Counted from cysteine to phenylalanine, this CDR3 has 14 amino acids. Only the CDR3 part of the read is kept: 42 bases, read in frame from the first base. This clonotype originated in a woman aged 40 to 49 with alopecia areata. Some clones in this sample may be carry-over from other donors' samples. In this chain, TRBV3-1 is recombined with TRBJ1-1, with the D gene uncertain. The sample was whole blood, taken in connection with sensitization to the hapten diphenylcyclopropenone (DPC). The CDR3 loop reads CASSQVSGNTEAFF. The DNA reads TGTGCCAGCAGCCAAGTGTCGGGGAACACTGAAGCTTTCTTT.